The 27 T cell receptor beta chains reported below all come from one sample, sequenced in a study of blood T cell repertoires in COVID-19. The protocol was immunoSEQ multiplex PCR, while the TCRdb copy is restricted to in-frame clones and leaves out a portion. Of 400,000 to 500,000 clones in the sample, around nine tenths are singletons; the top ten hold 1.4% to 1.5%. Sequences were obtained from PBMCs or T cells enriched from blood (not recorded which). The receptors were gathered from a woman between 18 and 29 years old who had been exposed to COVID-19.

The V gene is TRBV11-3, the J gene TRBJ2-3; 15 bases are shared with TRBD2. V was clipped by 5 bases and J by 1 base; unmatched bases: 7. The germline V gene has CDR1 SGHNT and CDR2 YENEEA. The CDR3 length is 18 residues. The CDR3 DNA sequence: TGTGCCAGCAGCCCGGGACTAGCGGGAGGTAGTGGCACAGATACGCAGTATTTT. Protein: CASSPGLAGGSGTDTQYF.

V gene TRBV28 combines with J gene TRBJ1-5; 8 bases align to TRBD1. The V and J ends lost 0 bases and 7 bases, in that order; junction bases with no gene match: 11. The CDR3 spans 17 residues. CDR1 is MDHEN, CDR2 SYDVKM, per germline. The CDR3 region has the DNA TGTGCCAGCAGTTTATGGACCCTTGAACAGGGGGAGCAGCCCCAGCATTTT. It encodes CASSLWTLEQGEQPQHF. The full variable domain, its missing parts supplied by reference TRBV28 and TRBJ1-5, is DVKVTQSSRYLVKRTGEKVFLECVQDMDHENMFWYRQDPGLGLRLIYFSYDVKMKEKGDIPEGYSVSREKKERFSLILESASTNQTSMYLCASSLWTLEQGEQPQHFGDGTRLSIL.

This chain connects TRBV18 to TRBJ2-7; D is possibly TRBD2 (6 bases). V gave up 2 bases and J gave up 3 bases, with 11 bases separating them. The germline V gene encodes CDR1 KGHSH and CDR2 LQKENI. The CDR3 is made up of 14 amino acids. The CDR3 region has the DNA TGTGCCAGCTCACCAGGAGGGAGTATCTACGAGCAGTACTTC. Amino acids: CASSPGGSIYEQYF.

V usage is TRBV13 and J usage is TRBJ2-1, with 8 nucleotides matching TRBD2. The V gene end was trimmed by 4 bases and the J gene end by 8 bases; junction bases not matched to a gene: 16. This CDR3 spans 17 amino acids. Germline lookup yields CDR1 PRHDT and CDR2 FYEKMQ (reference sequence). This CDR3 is CASSSPLTGGPRDEQFF. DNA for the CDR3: TGTGCCAGCAGCTCCCCACTAACGGGGGGGCCTAGGGATGAGCAGTTCTTC.

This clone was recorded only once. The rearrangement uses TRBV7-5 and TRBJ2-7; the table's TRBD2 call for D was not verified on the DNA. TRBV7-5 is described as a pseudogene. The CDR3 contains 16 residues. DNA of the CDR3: TGTGTCAGAAGCGCCAACCGGGAAGTCCTCCACTACGAGCAGTACTTC. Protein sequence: CVRSANREVLHYEQYF.

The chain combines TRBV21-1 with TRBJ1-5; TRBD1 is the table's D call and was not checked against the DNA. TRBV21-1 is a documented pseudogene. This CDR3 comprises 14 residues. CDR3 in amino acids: CASSRQDSNQPQHF. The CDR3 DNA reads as TGTGCCAGCAGCAGACAGGACAGCAATCAGCCCCAGCATTTT.

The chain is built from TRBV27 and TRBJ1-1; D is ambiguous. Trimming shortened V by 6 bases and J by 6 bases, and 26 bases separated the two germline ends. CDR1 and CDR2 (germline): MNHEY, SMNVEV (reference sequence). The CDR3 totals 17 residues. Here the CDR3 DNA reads TGTGCCAGCAGGGCGTGGGTCCGGGAGGGTCCTGCAGCTGAAGCTTTCTTT. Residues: CASRAWVREGPAAEAFF.

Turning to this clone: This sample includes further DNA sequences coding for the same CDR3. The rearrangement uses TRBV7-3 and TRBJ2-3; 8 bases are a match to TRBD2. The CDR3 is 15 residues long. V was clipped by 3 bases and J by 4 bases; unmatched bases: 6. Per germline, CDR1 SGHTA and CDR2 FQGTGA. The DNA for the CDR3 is TGTGCCAGCAGCTTCTCGGGACTAGGCGCAGATACGCAGTATTTT. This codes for CASSFSGLGADTQYF.

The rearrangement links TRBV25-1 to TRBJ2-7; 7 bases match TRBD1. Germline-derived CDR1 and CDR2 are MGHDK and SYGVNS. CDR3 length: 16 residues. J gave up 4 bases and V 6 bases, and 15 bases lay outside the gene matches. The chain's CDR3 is CASRSSTGRKIYEQYF. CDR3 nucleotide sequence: TGTGCCAGCAGATCATCGACAGGGCGAAAGATTTACGAGCAGTACTTC.

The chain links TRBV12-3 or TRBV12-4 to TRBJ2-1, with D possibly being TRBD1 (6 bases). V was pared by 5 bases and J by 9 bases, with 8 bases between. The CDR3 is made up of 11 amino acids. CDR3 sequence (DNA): TGTGCCAGCAGTACAGGGAGTGAGCAGTTCTTC. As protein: CASSTGSEQFF.

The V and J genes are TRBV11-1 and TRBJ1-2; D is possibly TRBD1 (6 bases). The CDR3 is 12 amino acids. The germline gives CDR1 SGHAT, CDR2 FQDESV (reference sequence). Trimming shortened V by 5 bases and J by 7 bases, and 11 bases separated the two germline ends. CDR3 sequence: CASSISQGGYTF. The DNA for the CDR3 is TGTGCCAGCAGCATTTCACAGGGTGGCTACACCTTC.

For the CDR3, the DNA is TGTGCCACCAGCGGGACAGGGTGGGGGACTGAAGCTTTCTTT. Translated: CATSGTGWGTEAFF. The V and J genes are TRBV15 and TRBJ1-1, with 9 bases that match TRBD1. The CDR3 contains 14 residues. With V trimmed by 5 bases and J by 5 bases, 6 bases remained unmatched. Germline assignment: CDR1 LNHNV and CDR2 YYDKDF (reference sequence).

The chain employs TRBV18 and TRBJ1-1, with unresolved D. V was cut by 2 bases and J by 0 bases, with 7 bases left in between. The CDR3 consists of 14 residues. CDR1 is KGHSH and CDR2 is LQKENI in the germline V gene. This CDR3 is CASSPFSVNTEAFF. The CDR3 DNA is TGTGCCAGCTCACCATTCAGTGTGAACACTGAAGCTTTCTTT.

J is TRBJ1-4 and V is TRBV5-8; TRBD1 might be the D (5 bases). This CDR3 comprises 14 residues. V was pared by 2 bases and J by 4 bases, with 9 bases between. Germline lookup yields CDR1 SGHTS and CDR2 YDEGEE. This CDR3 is CASSLRQFNEKLFF. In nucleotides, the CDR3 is TGTGCCAGCAGCTTAAGACAGTTTAATGAAAAACTGTTTTTT.

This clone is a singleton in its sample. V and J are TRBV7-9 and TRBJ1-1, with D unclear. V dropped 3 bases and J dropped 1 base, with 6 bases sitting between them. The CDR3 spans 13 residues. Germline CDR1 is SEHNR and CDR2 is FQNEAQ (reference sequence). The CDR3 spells CASSFQANTEAFF. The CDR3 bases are TGTGCCAGCAGCTTTCAGGCGAACACTGAAGCTTTCTTT.

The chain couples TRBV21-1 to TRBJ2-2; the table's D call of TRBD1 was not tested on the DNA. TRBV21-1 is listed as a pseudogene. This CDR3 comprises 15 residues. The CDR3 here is CASSSRDKNTGELFF. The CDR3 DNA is TGTGCCAGCAGCTCTCGGGACAAGAACACCGGGGAGCTGTTTTTT.

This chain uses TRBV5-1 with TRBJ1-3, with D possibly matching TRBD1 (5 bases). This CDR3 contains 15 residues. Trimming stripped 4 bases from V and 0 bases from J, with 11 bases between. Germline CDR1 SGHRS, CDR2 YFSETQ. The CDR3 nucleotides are TGCGCCAGCAGCGCGACAGCAGGCTCTGGAAACACCATATATTTT. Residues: CASSATAGSGNTIYF.

DNA of the CDR3: TGTGCCAGCAGCCTCGCTAGCGGGAGGACTCACGAGCAGTACTTC. Translated, it gives CASSLASGRTHEQYF. The chain employs TRBV28 and TRBJ2-7, with TRBD2 identical over 11 bases. CDR1 is MDHEN, CDR2 SYDVKM, per germline. The CDR3 length is 15 residues. Trimming took 6 bases from V and 5 from J; bases not matched to a gene: 9. Full variable domain (outside the CDR3, taken from reference TRBV28 and TRBJ2-7): DVKVTQSSRYLVKRTGEKVFLECVQDMDHENMFWYRQDPGLGLRLIYFSYDVKMKEKGDIPEGYSVSREKKERFSLILESASTNQTSMYLCASSLASGRTHEQYFGPGTRLTVT.

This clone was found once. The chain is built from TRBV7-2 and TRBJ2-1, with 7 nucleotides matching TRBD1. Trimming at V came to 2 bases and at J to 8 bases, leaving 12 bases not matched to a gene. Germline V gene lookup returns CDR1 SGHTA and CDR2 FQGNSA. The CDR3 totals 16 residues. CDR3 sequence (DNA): TGTGCCAGCAGCTTATTCGGTCAGGGGGTCATGCATGAGCAGTTCTTC. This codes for CASSLFGQGVMHEQFF.

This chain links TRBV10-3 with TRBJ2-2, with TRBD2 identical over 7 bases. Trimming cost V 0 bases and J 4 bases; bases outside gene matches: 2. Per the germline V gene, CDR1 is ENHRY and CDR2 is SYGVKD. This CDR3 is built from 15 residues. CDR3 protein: CAISESGLSTGELFF. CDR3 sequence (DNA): TGTGCCATCAGTGAGTCGGGACTATCCACCGGGGAGCTGTTTTTT.

The CDR3, as DNA: TGTGCCAGCAGTGTTCCAGGGGCCCCCGGCTCCTACGAGCAGTACTTC. Translating it yields CASSVPGAPGSYEQYF. The rearrangement joins TRBV6-4 to TRBJ2-7; possibly TRBD1 for D (6 bases). Between the trimmed V and J ends, which lost 4 bases and 0 bases, there was a span of 16 bases. CDR1 is MRHNA and CDR2 is SNTAGT in the germline V gene. This CDR3 spans 16 amino acids.

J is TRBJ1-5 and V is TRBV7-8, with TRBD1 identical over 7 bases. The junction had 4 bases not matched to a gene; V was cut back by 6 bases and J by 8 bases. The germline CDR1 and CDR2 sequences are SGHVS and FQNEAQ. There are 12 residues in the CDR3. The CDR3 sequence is CASRSTGEPQHF. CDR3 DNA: TGTGCCAGCAGGTCTACAGGGGAGCCCCAGCATTTT.

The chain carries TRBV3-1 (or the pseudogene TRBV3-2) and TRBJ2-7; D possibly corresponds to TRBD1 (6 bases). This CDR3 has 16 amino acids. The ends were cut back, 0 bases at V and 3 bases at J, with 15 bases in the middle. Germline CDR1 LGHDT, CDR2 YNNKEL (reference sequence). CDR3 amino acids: CASSQDRAGVGYEQYF. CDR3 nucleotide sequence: TGTGCCAGCAGCCAAGATCGGGCAGGGGTGGGCTACGAGCAGTACTTC.

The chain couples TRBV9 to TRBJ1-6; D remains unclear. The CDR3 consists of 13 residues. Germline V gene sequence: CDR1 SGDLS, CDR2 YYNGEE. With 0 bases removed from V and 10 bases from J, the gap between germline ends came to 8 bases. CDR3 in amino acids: CASSVDPGSPLHF. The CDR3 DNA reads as TGTGCCAGCAGCGTAGACCCAGGCTCACCCCTCCACTTT.

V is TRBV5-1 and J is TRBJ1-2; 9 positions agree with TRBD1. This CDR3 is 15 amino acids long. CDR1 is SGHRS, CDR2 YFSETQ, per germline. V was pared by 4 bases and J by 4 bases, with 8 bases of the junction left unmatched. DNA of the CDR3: TGCGCCAGCAGCAACCGGGACAGGGCTACCTATGGCTACACCTTC. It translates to CASSNRDRATYGYTF. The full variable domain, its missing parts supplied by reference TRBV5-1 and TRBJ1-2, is KAGVTQTPRYLIKTRGQQVTLSCSPISGHRSVSWYQQTPGQGLQFLFEYFSETQRNKGNFPGRFSGRQFSNSRSEMNVSTLELGDSALYLCASSNRDRATYGYTFGSGTRLTVV.

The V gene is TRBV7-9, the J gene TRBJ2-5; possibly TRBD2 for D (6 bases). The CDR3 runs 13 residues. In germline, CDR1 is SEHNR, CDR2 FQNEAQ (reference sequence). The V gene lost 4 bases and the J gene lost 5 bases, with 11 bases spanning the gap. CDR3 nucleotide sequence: TGTGCCAGCAGCTCCCACGGGAGCGAGACCCAGTACTTC. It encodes CASSSHGSETQYF.

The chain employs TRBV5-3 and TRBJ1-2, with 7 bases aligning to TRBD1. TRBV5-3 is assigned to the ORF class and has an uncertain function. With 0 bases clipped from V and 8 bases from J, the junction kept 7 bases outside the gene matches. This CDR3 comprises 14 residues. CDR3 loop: CARSLGGQAGGYTF. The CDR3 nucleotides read TGTGCCAGAAGCTTGGGAGGACAGGCGGGGGGCTACACCTTC.